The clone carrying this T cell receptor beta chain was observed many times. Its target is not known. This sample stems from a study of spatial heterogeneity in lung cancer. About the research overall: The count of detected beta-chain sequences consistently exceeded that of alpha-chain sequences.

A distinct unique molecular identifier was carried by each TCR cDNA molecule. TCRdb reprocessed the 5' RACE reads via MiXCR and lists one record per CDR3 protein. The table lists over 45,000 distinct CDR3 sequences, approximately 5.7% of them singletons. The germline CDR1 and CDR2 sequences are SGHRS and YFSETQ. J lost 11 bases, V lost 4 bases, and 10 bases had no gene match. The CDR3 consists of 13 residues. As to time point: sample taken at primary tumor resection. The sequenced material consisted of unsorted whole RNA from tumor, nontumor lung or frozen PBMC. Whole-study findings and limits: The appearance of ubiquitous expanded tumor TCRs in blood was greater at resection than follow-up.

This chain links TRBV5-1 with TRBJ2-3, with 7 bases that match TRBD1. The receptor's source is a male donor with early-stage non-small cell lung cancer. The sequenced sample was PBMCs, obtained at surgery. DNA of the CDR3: TGCGCCAGCAGCATCGGACAGGCGTTGGGGCAGTATTTT. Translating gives CASSIGQALGQYF.